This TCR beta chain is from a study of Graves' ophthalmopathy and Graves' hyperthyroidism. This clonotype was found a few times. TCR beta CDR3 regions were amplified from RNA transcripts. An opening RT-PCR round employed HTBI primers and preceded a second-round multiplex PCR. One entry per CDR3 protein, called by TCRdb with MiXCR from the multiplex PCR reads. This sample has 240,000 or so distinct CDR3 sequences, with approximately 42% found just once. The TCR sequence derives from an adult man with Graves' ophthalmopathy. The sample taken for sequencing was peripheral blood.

The CDR3 region is CSAGQGMGQPQHF. CDR3 coding DNA: TGCAGTGCGGGACAGGGGATGGGTCAGCCCCAGCATTTT. The rearrangement joins TRBV20-1 to TRBJ1-5, with TRBD1 identical over 10 bases. The V gene's germline CDR1 is DFQATT and CDR2 SNEGSKA (reference sequence). The CDR3 length is 13 residues. With 6 bases clipped from V and 6 bases from J, the junction kept 5 bases outside the gene matches.